Each of the 24 T cell receptor beta chains below was sequenced from the same sample in a study of tumor-infiltrating lymphocytes in primary liver carcinoma. TCR beta cDNA was prepared out of around 460 ng total RNA by means of a constant-region primer. Three-round nested multiplex PCR performed with slightly modified ARM-PCR produced the TCR beta libraries. A C-beta reverse primer and TRBV1-TRBV30 forward primers served in each of the first two PCR rounds, at 9 to 11 cycles apiece. TCRdb re-analysed the multiplex PCR reads in MiXCR, keeping a single row per CDR3 protein. The sample includes roughly 100,000 distinct CDR3 sequences, approximately 78% of them seen just once. RNA and DNA were co-extracted from about 20-30 mg of unsorted bulk tissue. Sample: liver tumor tissue from sampling region 3. As for subset: tumor region T3, left-lateral pole. The receptors stem from a man aged 40-49 years with primary liver carcinoma and hepatitis B virus infection.

The table lists this clonotype with a few counts. The junction departs from the called germline gene at one end, perhaps through a read error. The V call is TRBV12-3 or TRBV12-4, the J call TRBJ1-1; D possibly corresponds to TRBD1 (6 bases). The CDR3 sequence is 14 residues long. Here the CDR3 reads CASSSADRNTEALF. CDR3 DNA: TGTGCCAGTAGTTCGGCAGACAGGAACACTGAAGCCCTCTTT.

A note on this clonotype: Germline and junction disagree at one end, which may indicate a read error. The CDR3 coding sequence is TGCGCCAGCAGCCAGGATTATCGACAGGGGCGTATCTATGGCTACATCTTC. Its translation: CASSQDYRQGRIYGYIF. The chain carries TRBV4-3 and TRBJ1-2; 8 bases are shared with TRBD1. Germline V CDR1 and CDR2: LGHNA, YSLEER. The CDR3 sequence is 17 residues long.

As regards this clonotype: A read error may account for a junction end that differs from germline. CDR3: CAVSDMLGGEYNEQFF. The CDR3 nucleotides are TGTGCCGTCAGTGATATGCTAGGGGGAGAGTACAATGAGCAGTTCTTC. V gene TRBV10-3 combines with J gene TRBJ2-1, with D possibly being TRBD1 (6 bases). Germline assignment: CDR1 ENHRY and CDR2 SYGVKD. The CDR3 length is 16 residues.

V and J are TRBV12-3 or TRBV12-4 and TRBJ1-3; D uncertain. V was trimmed by 3 bases and J by 3 bases, leaving 12 bases between them. The CDR3 runs 15 residues. The CDR3 loop is CASSLTVRVGNTIYF. The DNA of the CDR3 is TGTGCCAGCAGTTTGACCGTACGGGTTGGAAACACCATATATTTT.

Ten or more counts support this clonotype. The V and J genes are TRBV30 and TRBJ2-1; D call uncertain. The CDR3 covers 12 residues. V lost 5 bases and J 5 bases, leaving 10 bases between the germline ends. Germline V gene data show CDR1 as GTSNPN and CDR2 as SVGIG (reference sequence). The CDR3 here is CAWGNRDNEQFF. CDR3 nucleotide sequence: TGTGCCTGGGGCAACCGGGACAATGAGCAGTTCTTC.

In regard to this clonotype: Since no conserved phenylalanine or tryptophan closes the CDR3, a read error is the likely cause. CDR3 protein: CASILQSDSYGYTL. CDR3 bases: TGTGCCAGCATCTTACAGTCGGACAGCTATGGCTACACCTTA. The chain uses TRBV6-6 and TRBJ1-2; TRBD1 is a possible D gene (6 bases). Germline CDR1 reads MNHNY; CDR2 reads SVGAGI (reference sequence). The CDR3 runs 14 residues. V was pared by 7 bases and J by 4 bases, with 16 bases between.

CDR3 amino acids: CASSLEASRETRYF. The CDR3 DNA reads as TGTGCCAGCAGCTTGGAGGCTAGCCGAGAGACACGGTACTTC. The chain has TRBV5-6 and TRBJ2-5, with TRBD2 as a possible D gene (5 bases). V lost 0 bases, J lost 13 bases, and 19 bases lay in between. This CDR3 region has 14 residues. Germline CDR1 and CDR2: SGHDT and YYEEEE.

This chain joins TRBV20-1 and TRBJ2-3; tentatively, D is TRBD2 (6 bases). V lost 4 bases and J lost 6, with 23 bases in between. The CDR3 has 16 residues. CDR1 and CDR2 from the germline V gene are DFQATT and SNEGSKA (reference sequence). For the CDR3, the DNA is TGCAGTGCTAAAGAGACATCCCTAGCGACGGGGGATACGCAGTATTTT. It specifies CSAKETSLATGDTQYF.

Remarks on this clonotype: Compared with germline, one end of the junction differs, possibly owing to a read error. This chain joins TRBV29-1 and TRBJ2-5, with D perhaps TRBD2 (5 bases). This CDR3 has 13 amino acids. CDR1 is SQVTM and CDR2 is ANQGSEA in the germline V gene. CDR3 protein: CSVEVVIGETQCF. The CDR3 DNA sequence: TGCAGCGTTGAAGTCGTAATCGGGGAGACCCAGTGCTTC.

In its sample, this clonotype was seen once. A read error may produce the germline difference seen at one junction end. The chain carries TRBV10-3 and TRBJ1-2; 7 bases match TRBD1. Germline V gene lookup returns CDR1 ENHRY and CDR2 SYGVKD. CDR3 size: 13 residues. CDR3 sequence (DNA): TGTGTCATCAGTGGGGACAGCAAAACTGGCTACACCTTC. Encoded protein: CVISGDSKTGYTF.

This clonotype has just one count. The chain combines TRBV6-6 with TRBJ1-5; D perhaps matches TRBD1 (6 bases). Deletions cut 2 bases from V and 2 bases from J, with 13 bases between. CDR1 is MNHNY and CDR2 is SVGAGI in the germline V gene (reference sequence). The CDR3 covers 16 residues. As DNA, the CDR3 is TGTGCCAGCAGTTACGGCGACAGGATGTGCAATCAGCCCCAGCATTTT. This codes for CASSYGDRMCNQPQHF.

As to this clonotype: The CDR3 carries no conserved terminal phenylalanine or tryptophan, so it likely arises from a read error. The DNA is left out, because the CDR3 cannot be placed on it with certainty; the CDR3 is given as TCRdb lists it. This sequence joins TRBV6-2 or TRBV6-3 and TRBJ2-7; the DNA was not compared with TRBD1, the D call given in the table. Germline values: CDR1 MNHEY, CDR2 SVGEGT. The CDR3 comprises 15 residues, both ends counted. The CDR3 sequence is CASNLPGQGGIEPYL.

For the CDR3, the DNA is TGTGCCATCAGTCCGGGATGTAACTTAGGCATCGGGGAGCTGTTTTTT. As protein: CAISPGCNLGIGELFF. The chain has TRBV10-3 and TRBJ2-2; D may be TRBD2 (5 bases). This CDR3 spans 16 amino acids. V shed 5 bases and J shed 7 bases, with 20 bases lying between them. The germline gives CDR1 ENHRY, CDR2 SYGVKD.

The rearrangement joins TRBV29-1 to TRBJ2-1; no reliable D call. CDR1 and CDR2 from the germline V gene are SQVTM and ANQGSEA. This CDR3 region has 11 residues. V was trimmed by 4 bases and J by 5 bases, leaving 6 bases between them. This CDR3 is CSVGMHNEQFF. CDR3 bases: TGCAGCGTTGGTATGCACAATGAGCAGTTCTTC.

This clonotype has a single count. The chain has TRBV21-1 and TRBJ2-6; the table gives TRBD1 as D, unverified against the DNA. TRBV21-1 is a listed pseudogene. This CDR3 is built from 16 residues. The CDR3 loop reads CASKGRVVTGASVLTF. The CDR3 DNA reads as TGTGCCAGCAAGGGCAGGGTGGTCACTGGGGCCAGCGTCCTGACTTTC.

The chain joins TRBV29-1 to TRBJ2-7, with TRBD1 as a possible D gene (6 bases). From germline, CDR1 is SQVTM and CDR2 ANQGSEA. Trimming shortened V by 2 bases and J by 8 bases, and 16 bases separated the two germline ends. This CDR3 comprises 13 residues. As DNA, the CDR3 is TGCAGCGTTGAAACATCCGGGACATTCCAGCAGTACTTC. It is translated as CSVETSGTFQQYF.

On this clonotype: A clone one base away is much larger, so this may be a read error. V gene TRBV28 combines with J gene TRBJ1-2; 8 bases match TRBD1. The germline V gene has CDR1 MDHEN and CDR2 SYDVKM. This CDR3 is built from 15 residues. DNA for the CDR3: TGTGCCAGCCGTGGACAGGGCCTAGCTAACTATGGCTGCACCTTC. It specifies CASRGQGLANYGCTF.

This clonotype came up a few times. V gene TRBV6-2 or TRBV6-3 combines with J gene TRBJ2-1; TRBD2 aligns across 7 bases. The CDR3 totals 14 residues. V lost 7 bases to trimming and J lost 8 bases; unmatched junction nucleotides: 11. CDR1 and CDR2 from the germline V gene are MNHEY and SVGEGT. CDR3 region: CASNSDLTSHEQFF. In DNA, the CDR3 is TGTGCCAGCAACTCCGACCTGACTAGCCATGAGCAGTTCTTC.

As concerns this clonotype: One end of the junction is discordant with germline, which a read error may explain. The V gene is TRBV6-5, the J gene TRBJ2-5; 8 positions agree with TRBD2. This CDR3 spans 12 amino acids. The germline gives CDR1 MNHEY, CDR2 SVGAGI. The CDR3 protein is CANSNGRVAHYF. The CDR3 nucleotides read TGTGCCAACAGTAACGGGAGGGTGGCCCATTACTTC.

This clonotype was observed at least ten times. This chain connects TRBV7-9 to TRBJ2-1; 11 bases are shared with TRBD2. Trimming at V came to 5 bases and at J to 0 bases, leaving 12 bases not matched to a gene. CDR1 is SEHNR and CDR2 is FQNEAQ in the germline V gene (reference sequence). CDR3 length equals 19 residues. In DNA form, the CDR3 reads TGTGCCAGCAGCACCTCACACGGGACTAGCGGATACTCCTACAATGAGCAGTTCTTC. Translated: CASSTSHGTSGYSYNEQFF.

On this clonotype itself: Because the CDR3 is missing its conserved closing phenylalanine or tryptophan, this is likely a read error. This chain connects TRBV28 to TRBJ2-6, with TRBD1 matching 8 bases. The CDR3 has 18 amino acids. The germline V gene encodes CDR1 MDHEN and CDR2 SYDVKM. This CDR3 reads CASSPPGQGGFGANILTV. CDR3 nucleotides: TGTGCCAGCAGTCCGCCCGGACAGGGAGGCTTTGGGGCCAACATCCTGACTGTC.

About this clonotype itself: The junction departs from germline at one end; a sequencing error may be responsible. The V and J genes are TRBV5-1 and TRBJ2-2; 11 bases map to TRBD2. Per the germline V gene, CDR1 is SGHRS and CDR2 is YFSETQ. The CDR3 sequence is 17 residues long. The CDR3 DNA is TGCGCCAGCAGCTTCGAAGCTAGCGGGAGGAACACCGGGGAGCCGTTTTTT. As protein: CASSFEASGRNTGEPFF.

As to this clonotype: One end of the junction fails to match germline, which may point to a read error. The gene calls are TRBV4-3 and TRBJ2-1; D unclear. Germline V lookup: CDR1 LGHNA, CDR2 YSLEER. The CDR3 runs to 16 residues. The CDR3 is CASSQDRSGFHTEQFF. The CDR3 region has the DNA TGCGCCAGCAGTCAAGATAGGAGTGGGTTTCACACTGAGCAGTTCTTC.

Details on this clonotype: The conserved phenylalanine or tryptophan is not found at the CDR3 terminus, so this likely reflects a read error. The chain uses TRBV6-2 or TRBV6-3 and TRBJ1-1; TRBD1 matches at 8 bases. This CDR3 has 13 residues. Germline lookup yields CDR1 MNHEY and CDR2 SVGEGT. The CDR3 protein is CDSLTGVNTEAFL. CDR3 DNA sequence: TGTGACAGCCTGACAGGGGTCAACACTGAAGCTTTCTTA.